This T cell receptor (beta chain) was identified during a study of blood T cells in healthy people across ages. Next came a second PCR, run for about 7 to 11 cycles, which used a sample-barcoded 5' primer along with a J-beta primer mix. TCRdb ran MiXCR on the 5' RACE reads and lists one entry per CDR3 protein. The data contain roughly 1,500,000 distinct CDR3 sequences, about 43% of them singletons. Germline V CDR1 and CDR2: LNHNV, YYDKDF (reference sequence). Trimming took 1 base from V and 3 from J, leaving 25 bases between them. The CDR3 loop spans 20 amino acids. The receptor was derived from a woman aged 18-30 years in good health. Sequencing was performed on blood. The chain has TRBV15 and TRBJ2-1; TRBD2 might be the D (6 bases). The CDR3 nucleotides are TGTGCCACCAGCAGAGGGGCCGGGGGTAGCGGTTCGAGCTACTACAATGAGCAGTTCTTC. Translating it yields CATSRGAGGSGSSYYNEQFF.